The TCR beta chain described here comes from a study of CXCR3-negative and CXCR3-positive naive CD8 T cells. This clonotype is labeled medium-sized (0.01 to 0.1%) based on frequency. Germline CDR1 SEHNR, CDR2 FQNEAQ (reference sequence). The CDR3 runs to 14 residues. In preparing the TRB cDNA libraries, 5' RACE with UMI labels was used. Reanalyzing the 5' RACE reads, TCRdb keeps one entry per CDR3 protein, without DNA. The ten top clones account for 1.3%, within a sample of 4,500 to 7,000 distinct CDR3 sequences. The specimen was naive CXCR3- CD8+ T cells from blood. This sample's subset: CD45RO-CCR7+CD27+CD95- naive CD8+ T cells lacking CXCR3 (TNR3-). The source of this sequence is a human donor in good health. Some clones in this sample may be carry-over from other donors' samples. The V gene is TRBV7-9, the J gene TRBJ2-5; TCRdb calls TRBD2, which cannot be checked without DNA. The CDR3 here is CASSPRLAVETQYF.